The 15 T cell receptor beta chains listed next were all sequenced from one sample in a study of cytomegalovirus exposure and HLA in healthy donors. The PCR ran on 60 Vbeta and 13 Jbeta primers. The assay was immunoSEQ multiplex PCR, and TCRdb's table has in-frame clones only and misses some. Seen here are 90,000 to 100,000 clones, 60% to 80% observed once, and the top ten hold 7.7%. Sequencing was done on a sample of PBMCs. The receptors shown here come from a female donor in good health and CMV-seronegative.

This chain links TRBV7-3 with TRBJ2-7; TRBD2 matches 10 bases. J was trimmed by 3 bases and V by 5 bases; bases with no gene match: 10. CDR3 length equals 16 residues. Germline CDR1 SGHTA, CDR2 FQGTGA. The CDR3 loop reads CASSLVAASGSYEQYF. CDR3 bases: TGTGCCAGCAGCCTAGTCGCGGCTAGCGGGAGCTACGAGCAGTACTTC.

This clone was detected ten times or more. The chain's CDR3 is CASSSRTDTQYF. The CDR3 DNA is TGTGCCAGCAGCAGTAGAACAGATACGCAGTATTTT. This chain uses TRBV7-8 with TRBJ2-3, with D unclear. CDR3 size: 12 residues. Germline V CDR1 and CDR2: SGHVS, FQNEAQ. V lost 5 bases to trimming and J lost 3 bases, with 6 bases between them.

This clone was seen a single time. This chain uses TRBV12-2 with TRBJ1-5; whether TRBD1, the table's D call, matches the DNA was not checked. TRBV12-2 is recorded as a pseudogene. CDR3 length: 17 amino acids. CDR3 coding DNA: TGTGCAAGTCGTCCCCAATCCGTACAGGGCAGCGATCAGCCCCAGCATTTT. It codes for CASRPQSVQGSDQPQHF.

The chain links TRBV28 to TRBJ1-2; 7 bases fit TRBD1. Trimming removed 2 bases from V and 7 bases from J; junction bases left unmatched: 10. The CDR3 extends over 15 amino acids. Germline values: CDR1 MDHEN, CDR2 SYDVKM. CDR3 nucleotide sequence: TGTGCCAGCAGTTTACCCTCATCGACAGGGAGTGGCTACACCTTC. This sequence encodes CASSLPSSTGSGYTF.

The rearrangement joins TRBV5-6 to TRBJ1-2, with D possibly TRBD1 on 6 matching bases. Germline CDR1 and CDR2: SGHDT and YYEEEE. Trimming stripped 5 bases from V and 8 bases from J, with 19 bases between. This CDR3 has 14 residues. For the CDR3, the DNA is TGTGCCAGCAGTTCCGTCCAGGGGTCGGGCGGCTACACCTTC. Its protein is CASSSVQGSGGYTF.

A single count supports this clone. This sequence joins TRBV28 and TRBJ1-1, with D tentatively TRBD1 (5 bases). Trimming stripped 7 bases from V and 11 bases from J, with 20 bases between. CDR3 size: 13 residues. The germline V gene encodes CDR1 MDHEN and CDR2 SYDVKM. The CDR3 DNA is TGTGCCAGCACCTCCACAGGCTCCGATAGGGCTTTCTTT. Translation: CASTSTGSDRAFF.

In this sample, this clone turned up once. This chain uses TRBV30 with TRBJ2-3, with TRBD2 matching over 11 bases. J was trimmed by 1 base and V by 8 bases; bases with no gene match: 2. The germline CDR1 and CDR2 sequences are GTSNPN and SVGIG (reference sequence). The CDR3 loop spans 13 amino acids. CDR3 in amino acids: CAQGLAGTDTQYF. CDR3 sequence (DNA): TGTGCCCAGGGACTAGCGGGCACAGATACGCAGTATTTT.

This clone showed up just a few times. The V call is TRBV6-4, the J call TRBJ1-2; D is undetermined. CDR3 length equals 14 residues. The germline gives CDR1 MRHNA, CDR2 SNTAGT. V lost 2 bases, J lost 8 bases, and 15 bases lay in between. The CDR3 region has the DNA TGTGCCAGCAGTGACGGGGAGGCCTCGGAAGGCTACACCTTC. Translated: CASSDGEASEGYTF.

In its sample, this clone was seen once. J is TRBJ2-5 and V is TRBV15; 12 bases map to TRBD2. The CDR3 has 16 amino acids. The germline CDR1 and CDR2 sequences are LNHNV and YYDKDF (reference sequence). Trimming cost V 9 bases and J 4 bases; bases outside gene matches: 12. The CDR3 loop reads CATDPGLAGVTETQYF. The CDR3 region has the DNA TGTGCCACAGACCCGGGACTAGCGGGTGTTACAGAGACCCAGTACTTC.

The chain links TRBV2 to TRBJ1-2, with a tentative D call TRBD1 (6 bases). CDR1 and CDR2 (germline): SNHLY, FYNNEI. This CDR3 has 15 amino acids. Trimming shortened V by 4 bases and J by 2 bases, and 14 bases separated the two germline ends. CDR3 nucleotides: TGTGCCAGCAGTGCAACCGGGACAACCAACTATGGCTACACCTTC. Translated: CASSATGTTNYGYTF.

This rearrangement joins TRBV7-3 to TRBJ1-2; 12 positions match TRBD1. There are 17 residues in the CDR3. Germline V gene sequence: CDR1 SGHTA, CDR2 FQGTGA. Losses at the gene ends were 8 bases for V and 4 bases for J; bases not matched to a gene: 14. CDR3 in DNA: TGTGCCAGCGGCATAGGCGGGACAGGGGGCGTAGGCTATGGCTACACCTTC. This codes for CASGIGGTGGVGYGYTF.

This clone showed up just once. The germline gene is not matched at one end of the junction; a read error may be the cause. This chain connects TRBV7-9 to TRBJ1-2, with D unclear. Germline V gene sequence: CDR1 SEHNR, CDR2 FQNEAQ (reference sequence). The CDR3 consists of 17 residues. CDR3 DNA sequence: TGTTCCAGCAGCTTAGCTTGGCGGACTGGAGCTTCGAATGGCTACACCTTC. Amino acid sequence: CSSSLAWRTGASNGYTF.

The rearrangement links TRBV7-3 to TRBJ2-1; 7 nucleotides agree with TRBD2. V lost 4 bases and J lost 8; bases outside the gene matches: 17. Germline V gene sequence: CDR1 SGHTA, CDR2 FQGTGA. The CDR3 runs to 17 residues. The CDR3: CASSSVGAGGRGYEQFF. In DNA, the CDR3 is TGTGCCAGCAGCTCGGTCGGTGCTGGCGGGAGAGGTTATGAGCAGTTCTTC.

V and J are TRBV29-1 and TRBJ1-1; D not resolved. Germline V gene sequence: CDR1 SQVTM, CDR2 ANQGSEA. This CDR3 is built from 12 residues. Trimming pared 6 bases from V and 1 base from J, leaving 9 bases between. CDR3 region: CSVVRRNTEAFF. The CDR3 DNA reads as TGCAGCGTCGTTAGGAGGAACACTGAAGCTTTCTTT.

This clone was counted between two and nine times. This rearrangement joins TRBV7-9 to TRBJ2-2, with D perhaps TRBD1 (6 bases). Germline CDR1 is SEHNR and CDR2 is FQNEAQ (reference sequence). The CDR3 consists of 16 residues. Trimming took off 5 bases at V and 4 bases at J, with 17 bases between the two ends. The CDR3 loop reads CASSPTPQGITGELFF. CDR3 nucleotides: TGTGCCAGCAGCCCTACCCCGCAGGGGATCACCGGGGAGCTGTTTTTT.